Sequencing of this T cell receptor (beta chain) was carried out in a study of stem cell transplantation in POMP-related autoinflammatory disease. Study-level background: Impaired MHC class I-dependent CD8+ differentiation was hypothesized from defective thymoproteasomes. Findings and limits, study-wide: Fewer unique TRB V-J gene pairings were identified in patients with PRAID.

The protocol was immunoSEQ multiplex PCR, while the TCRdb copy is restricted to in-frame clones and leaves out a portion. This sample yields approximately 65,000 clones, of which about nine tenths are seen a single time; about 0.7% belongs to the top ten. This clone was counted once. The antigen is not known. Germline CDR1 and CDR2: SNHLY and FYNNEI. V lost 7 bases to trimming and J lost 3 bases, with 12 bases between them. The CDR3 runs 13 residues. J is TRBJ2-5 and V is TRBV2; the D gene is possibly TRBD1 (6 bases). The TCR comes from a human patient with POMP-related autoinflammation and immune dysregulation (PRAID). The T cells may come from the graft donor. The sequenced sample was CD4+ T cells from PBMCs, obtained after stem cell transplantation. The CDR3: CASTLTGEETQYF. In nucleotides, the CDR3 is TGTGCCAGCACCCTGACAGGAGAAGAGACCCAGTACTTC.